The entry below describes one T cell receptor (beta chain). The sample is drawn from a study of Ad26.COV2.S vaccination and SARS-CoV-2 variants. Stated treatment: some 19 received Ad26.COV2.S at low or high dose, single or two shots; 5 received placebo; per-sample allocation not given. Material that was analyzed had been drawn on day 63 after the first vaccine or placebo injection. Sequencing used immunoSEQ multiplex PCR; TCRdb keeps in-frame clones, though not all of them. The table records more than 300,000 clones, roughly 90% of them present only once. Trimming took off 6 bases at V and 1 base at J, with 12 bases between the two ends. CDR3 length: 15 residues. Germline V gene sequence: CDR1 MRHNA, CDR2 SNTAGT.

The starting material was peripheral blood, obtained in a trial of Ad26.COV2.S vaccine versus placebo. J is TRBJ2-2 and V is TRBV6-4; D might be TRBD2 (5 bases). The receptor's source is a person aged 18-60 years who received the Ad26.COV2.S COVID-19 vaccine or a placebo. CDR3: CASSAVGMNTGELFF. The CDR3 region has the DNA TGTGCCAGCAGCGCGGTCGGGATGAACACCGGGGAGCTGTTTTTT.